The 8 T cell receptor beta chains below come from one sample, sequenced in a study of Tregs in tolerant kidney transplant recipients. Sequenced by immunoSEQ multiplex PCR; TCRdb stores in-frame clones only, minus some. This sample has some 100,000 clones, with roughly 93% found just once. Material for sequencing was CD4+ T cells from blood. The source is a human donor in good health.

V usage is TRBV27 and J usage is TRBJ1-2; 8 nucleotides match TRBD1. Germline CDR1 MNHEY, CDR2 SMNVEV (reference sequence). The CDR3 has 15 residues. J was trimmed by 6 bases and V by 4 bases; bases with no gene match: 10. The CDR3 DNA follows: TGTGCCAGCAGTTCGAGGACAGGGCGGGGAGATGGCTACACCTTC. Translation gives CASSSRTGRGDGYTF.

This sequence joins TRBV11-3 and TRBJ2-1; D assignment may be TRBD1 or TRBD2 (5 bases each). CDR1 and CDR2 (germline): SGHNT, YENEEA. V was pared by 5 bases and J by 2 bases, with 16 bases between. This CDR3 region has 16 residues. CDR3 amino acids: CASSLRGGTPYNEQFF. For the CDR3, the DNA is TGTGCCAGCAGCCTACGGGGCGGCACCCCCTACAATGAGCAGTTCTTC. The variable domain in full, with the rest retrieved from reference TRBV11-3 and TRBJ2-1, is EAGVVQSPRYKIIEKKQPVAFWCNPISGHNTLYWYLQNLGQGPELLIRYENEEAVDDSQLPKDRFSAERLKGVDSTLKIQPAELGDSAVYLCASSLRGGTPYNEQFFGPGTRLTVL.

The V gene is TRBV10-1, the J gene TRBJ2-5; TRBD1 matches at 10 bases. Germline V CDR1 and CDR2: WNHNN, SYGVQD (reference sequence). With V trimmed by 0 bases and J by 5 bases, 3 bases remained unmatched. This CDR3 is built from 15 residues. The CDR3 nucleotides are TGCGCCAGCAGTGAGTCCGGGACAGGGGCCGAGACCCAGTACTTC. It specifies CASSESGTGAETQYF.

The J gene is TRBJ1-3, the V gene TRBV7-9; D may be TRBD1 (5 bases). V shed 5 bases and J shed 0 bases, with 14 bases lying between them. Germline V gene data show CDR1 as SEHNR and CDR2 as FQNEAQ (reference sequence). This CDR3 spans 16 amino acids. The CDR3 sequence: CASSPRGLLSGNTIYF. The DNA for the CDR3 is TGTGCCAGCAGCCCCCGGGGACTGCTCTCTGGAAACACCATATATTTT.

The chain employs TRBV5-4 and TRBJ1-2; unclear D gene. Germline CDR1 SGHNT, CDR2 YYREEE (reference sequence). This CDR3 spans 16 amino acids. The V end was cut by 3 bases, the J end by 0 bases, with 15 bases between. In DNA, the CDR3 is TGTGCCAGCAGCTCCTACGATTCCATAGCTAACTATGGCTACACCTTC. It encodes CASSSYDSIANYGYTF.

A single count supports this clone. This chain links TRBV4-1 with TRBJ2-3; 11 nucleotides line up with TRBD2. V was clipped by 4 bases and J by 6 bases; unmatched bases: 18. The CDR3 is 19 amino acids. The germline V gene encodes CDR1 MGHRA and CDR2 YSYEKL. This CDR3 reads CASSRTMTSGTEESDTQYF. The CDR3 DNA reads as TGCGCCAGCAGCCGAACGATGACTAGCGGGACTGAGGAGTCGGATACGCAGTATTTT.

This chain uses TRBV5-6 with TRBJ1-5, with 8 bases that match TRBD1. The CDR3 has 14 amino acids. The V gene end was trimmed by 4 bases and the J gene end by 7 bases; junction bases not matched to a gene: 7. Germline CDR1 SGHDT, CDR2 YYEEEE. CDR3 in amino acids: CASSRGQGEQPQHF. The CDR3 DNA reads TGTGCCAGCAGCCGAGGACAGGGCGAGCAGCCCCAGCATTTT.

The CDR3 nucleotides are TGTGCCAGCAGCCTGAGGACTAGCGGTTACAATGAGCAGTTCTTC. Amino acids: CASSLRTSGYNEQFF. This chain joins TRBV5-4 and TRBJ2-1, with TRBD2 matching over 10 bases. The CDR3 is made up of 15 amino acids. CDR1 is SGHNT and CDR2 is YYREEE in the germline V gene (reference sequence). V gave up 4 bases and J gave up 4 bases; unmatched junction bases: 5.